This entry is about one TCR beta chain. Its specificity is unknown. As for treatment: approximately 10-day PBMC culture with coronavirus spike peptide pools or control peptides (ViraFEST assay). Antigen-specific T cells were expanded with peptide pools by ViraFEST, and TCRs were then sequenced. CDR3 size: 15 residues. Unmatched junction bases numbered 6, after V lost 1 base and J lost 6 bases. CDR1 and CDR2 (germline): SEHNR, FQNEAQ (reference sequence). The data were taken from a study of vaccination and CD4 T cells after COVID-19. On the study more broadly: Median time from second vaccine dose to sampling was just over 70 days (14 to 241). The stimulus for the cells was overlapping spike peptides derived from SARS-CoV-2, HCoV-NL63, HCoV-OC43 and HCoV-229E. Study-level results: Clonotypes reactive to SARS-CoV-2 had a median that went up from around 20 to 38, but not significantly.

The Oncomine TCR Beta short-read assay was applied to DNA of cultured CD4+ T cells. Via MiXCR, TCRdb re-called the PCR reads, giving one row per CDR3 protein. The sample has 22,000 or so distinct CDR3 sequences; about two fifths are singletons. Sequenced material: CD4+ T cells from blood, cultured in vitro. This sequence joins TRBV7-9 and TRBJ2-1; 7 bases match TRBD1. This clonotype was obtained from a human donor who had recovered from COVID-19. This chain's CDR3 is CASSLGQGVSNEQFF. The CDR3 bases are TGTGCCAGCAGCTTAGGACAGGGAGTTTCCAATGAGCAGTTCTTC.